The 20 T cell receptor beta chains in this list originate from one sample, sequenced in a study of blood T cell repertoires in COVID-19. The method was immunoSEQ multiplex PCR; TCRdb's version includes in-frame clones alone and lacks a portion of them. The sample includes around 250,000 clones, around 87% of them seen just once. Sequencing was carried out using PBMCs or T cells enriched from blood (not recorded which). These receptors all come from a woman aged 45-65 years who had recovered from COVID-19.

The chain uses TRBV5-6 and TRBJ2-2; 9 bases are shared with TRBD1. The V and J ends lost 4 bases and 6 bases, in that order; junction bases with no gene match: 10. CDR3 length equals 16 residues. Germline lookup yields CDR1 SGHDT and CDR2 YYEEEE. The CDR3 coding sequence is TGTGCCAGCAGCCTACCTGGGGACAGGGTGGCCGGGGAGCTGTTTTTT. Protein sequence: CASSLPGDRVAGELFF. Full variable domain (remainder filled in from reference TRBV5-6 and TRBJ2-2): DAGVTQSPTHLIKTRGQQVTLRCSPKSGHDTVSWYQQALGQGPQFIFQYYEEEERQRGNFPDRFSGHQFPNYSSELNVNALLLGDSALYLCASSLPGDRVAGELFFGEGSRLTVL.

CDR3 region: CASGLTTGGSYEQYF. CDR3 bases: TGTGCCAGTGGACTTACGACGGGCGGGAGTTACGAGCAGTACTTC. V is TRBV7-2 and J is TRBJ2-7; TRBD2 matches at 7 bases. The V gene end was trimmed by 9 bases and the J gene end by 4 bases; junction bases not matched to a gene: 15. Germline CDR1 and CDR2: SGHTA and FQGNSA. This CDR3 spans 15 amino acids. Filled out from reference TRBV7-2 and TRBJ2-7, the complete variable domain reads GAGVSQSPSNKVTEKGKDVELRCDPISGHTALYWYRQSLGQGLEFLIYFQGNSAPDKSGLPSDRFSAERTGGSVSTLTIQRTQQEDSAVYLCASGLTTGGSYEQYFGPGTRLTVT.

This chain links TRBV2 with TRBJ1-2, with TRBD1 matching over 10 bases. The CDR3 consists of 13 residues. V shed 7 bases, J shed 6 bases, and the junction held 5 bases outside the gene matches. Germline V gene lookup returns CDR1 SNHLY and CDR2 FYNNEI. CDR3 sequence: CASTMTGGDGYTF. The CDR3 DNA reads TGTGCCAGCACCATGACAGGGGGCGATGGCTACACCTTC.

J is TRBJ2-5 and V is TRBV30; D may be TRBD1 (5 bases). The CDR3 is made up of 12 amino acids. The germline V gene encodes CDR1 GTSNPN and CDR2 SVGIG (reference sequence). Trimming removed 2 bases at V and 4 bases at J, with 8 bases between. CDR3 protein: CAWSFQGETQYF. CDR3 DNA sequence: TGTGCCTGGAGTTTCCAGGGAGAGACCCAGTACTTC.

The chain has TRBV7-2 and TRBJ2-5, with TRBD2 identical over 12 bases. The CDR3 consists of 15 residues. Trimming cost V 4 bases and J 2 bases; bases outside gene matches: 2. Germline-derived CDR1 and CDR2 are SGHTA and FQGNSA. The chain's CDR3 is CASSSGLAGQETQYF. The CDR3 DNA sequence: TGTGCCAGCAGCTCCGGACTAGCGGGACAAGAGACCCAGTACTTC.

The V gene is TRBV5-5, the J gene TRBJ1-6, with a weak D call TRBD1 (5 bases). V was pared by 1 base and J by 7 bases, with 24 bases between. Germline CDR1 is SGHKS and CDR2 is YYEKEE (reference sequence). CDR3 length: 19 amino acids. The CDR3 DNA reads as TGTGCCAGCAGCTTGATGTTGGGTGAGGGACGGACTAGAAATTCACCCCTCCACTTT. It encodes CASSLMLGEGRTRNSPLHF.

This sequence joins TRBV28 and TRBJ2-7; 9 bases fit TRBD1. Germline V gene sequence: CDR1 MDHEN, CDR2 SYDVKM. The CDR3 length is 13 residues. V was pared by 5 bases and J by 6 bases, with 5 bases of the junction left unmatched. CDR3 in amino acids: CASSIQGASEQYF. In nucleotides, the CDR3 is TGTGCCAGCAGTATACAGGGGGCCAGCGAGCAGTACTTC.

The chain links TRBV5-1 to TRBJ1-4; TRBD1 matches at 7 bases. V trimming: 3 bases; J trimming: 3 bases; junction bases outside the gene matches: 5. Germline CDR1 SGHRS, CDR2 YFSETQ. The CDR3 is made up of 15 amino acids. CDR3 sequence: CASSSQGEANEKLFF. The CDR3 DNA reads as TGCGCCAGCAGCTCTCAGGGGGAAGCTAATGAAAAACTGTTTTTT.

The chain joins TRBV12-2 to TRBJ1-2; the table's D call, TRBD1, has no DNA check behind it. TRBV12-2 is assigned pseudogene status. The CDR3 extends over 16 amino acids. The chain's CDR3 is CASRLAIPGEHYGYTF. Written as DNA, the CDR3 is TGTGCAAGTCGCTTAGCGATCCCAGGGGAGCACTATGGCTACACCTTC.

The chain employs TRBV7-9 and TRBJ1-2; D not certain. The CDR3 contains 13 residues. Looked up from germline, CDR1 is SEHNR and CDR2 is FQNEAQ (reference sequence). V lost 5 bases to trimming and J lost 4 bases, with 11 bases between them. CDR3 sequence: CASSQTGSYGYTF. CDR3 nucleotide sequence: TGTGCCAGCAGCCAGACGGGTTCCTATGGCTACACCTTC.

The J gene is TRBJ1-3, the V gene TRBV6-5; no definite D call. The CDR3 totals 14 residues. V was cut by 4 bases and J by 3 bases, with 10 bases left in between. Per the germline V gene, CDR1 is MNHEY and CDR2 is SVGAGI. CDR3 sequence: CASSWNSRGNTIYF. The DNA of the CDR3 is TGTGCCAGCAGTTGGAACAGCCGTGGAAACACCATATATTTT.

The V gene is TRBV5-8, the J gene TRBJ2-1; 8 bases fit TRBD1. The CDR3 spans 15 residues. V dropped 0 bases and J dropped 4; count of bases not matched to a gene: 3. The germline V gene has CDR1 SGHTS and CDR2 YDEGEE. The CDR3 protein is CASSLGQGFYNEQFF. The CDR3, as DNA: TGTGCCAGCAGCTTGGGACAGGGGTTTTACAATGAGCAGTTCTTC.

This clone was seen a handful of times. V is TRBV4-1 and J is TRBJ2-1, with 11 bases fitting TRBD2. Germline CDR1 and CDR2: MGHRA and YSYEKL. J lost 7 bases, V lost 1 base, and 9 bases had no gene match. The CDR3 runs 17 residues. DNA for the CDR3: TGCGCCAGCAGCCAAGCACATGGGACTAGCGGCCCGAATGAGCAGTTCTTC. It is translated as CASSQAHGTSGPNEQFF.

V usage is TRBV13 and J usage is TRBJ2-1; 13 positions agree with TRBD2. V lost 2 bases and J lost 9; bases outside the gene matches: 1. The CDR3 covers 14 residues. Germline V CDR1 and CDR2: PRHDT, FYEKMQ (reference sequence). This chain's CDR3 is CASSLRTSGSEQFF. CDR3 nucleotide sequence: TGTGCCAGCAGCTTAAGGACTAGCGGGAGTGAGCAGTTCTTC.

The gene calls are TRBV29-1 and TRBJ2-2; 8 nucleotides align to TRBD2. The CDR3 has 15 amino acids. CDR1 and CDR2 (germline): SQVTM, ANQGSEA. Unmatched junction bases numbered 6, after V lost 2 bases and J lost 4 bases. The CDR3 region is CSVESSGSPTGELFF. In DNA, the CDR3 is TGCAGCGTTGAATCAAGCGGGAGTCCCACCGGGGAGCTGTTTTTT.

The DNA of the CDR3 is TGTGCCAGCAGCCTTGACACTGAAGCTTTCTTT. Its translation: CASSLDTEAFF. The chain is built from TRBV11-2 and TRBJ1-1, with D uncertain. Germline CDR1 SGHAT, CDR2 FQNNGV. Trimming cost V 5 bases and J 3 bases, with 4 bases left between them. There are 11 residues in the CDR3.

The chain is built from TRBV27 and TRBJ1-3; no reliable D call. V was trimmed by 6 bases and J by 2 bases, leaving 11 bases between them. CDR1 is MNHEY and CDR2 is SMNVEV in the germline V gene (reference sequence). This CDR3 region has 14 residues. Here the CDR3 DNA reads TGTGCCAGCAGGAGTTCCCAGGCTGGAAACACCATATATTTT. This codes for CASRSSQAGNTIYF.

The DNA for the CDR3 is TGTGCCACCAGCAGAGATTTACAGGGCGAGTATAGCAATCAGCCCCAGCATTTT. The encoded protein is CATSRDLQGEYSNQPQHF. The V call is TRBV15, the J call TRBJ1-5, with D possibly TRBD1 on 6 matching bases. The V end lost 0 bases, the J end lost 0 bases, and 15 bases lay between the germline ends. The CDR3 sequence is 18 residues long. Germline CDR1 LNHNV, CDR2 YYDKDF (reference sequence).

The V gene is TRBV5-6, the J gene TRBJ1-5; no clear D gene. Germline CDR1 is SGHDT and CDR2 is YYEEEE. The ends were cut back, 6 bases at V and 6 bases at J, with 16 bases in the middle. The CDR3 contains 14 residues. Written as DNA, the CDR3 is TGTGCCAGCACCTTCAAGGCGGGATCTCAGCCCCAGCATTTT. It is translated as CASTFKAGSQPQHF.

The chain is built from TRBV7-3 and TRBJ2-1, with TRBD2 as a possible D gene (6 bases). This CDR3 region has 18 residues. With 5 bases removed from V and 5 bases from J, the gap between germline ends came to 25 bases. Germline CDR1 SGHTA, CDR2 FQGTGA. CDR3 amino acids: CASSQQGGAIRTNNEQFF. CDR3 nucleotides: TGTGCCAGCAGCCAACAAGGCGGGGCCATCAGAACTAACAATGAGCAGTTCTTC.